This T cell receptor (beta chain) was identified in a study of blood T cells in healthy people across ages. Study findings and constraints: Diversity estimates from one million T cells were considered underestimates. Donors of long life had a larger count of naive CD4+ cells and greater diversity than aged donors.

Through a sample-barcoded 5' primer and a J-beta primer mix, a second PCR was run for roughly 6 to 12 cycles. Each sample yielded at least 3 million CDR3-containing paired-end reads. TCRdb re-called the 5' RACE reads through MiXCR, storing one row per CDR3 protein. The data contain fewer than 2,000,000 distinct CDR3 sequences, 30% to 40% of them seen just once; the ten biggest clones take up approximately 10%. On this clonotype itself: Its target is not known.

The specimen sequenced was blood. The source is a woman in her twenties or thirties in good health.

CDR3 sequence (DNA): TGTGCCAGCAGTTACTCTTGGGGGACTGAAGCTTTCTTT. Encoded protein: CASSYSWGTEAFF. The rearrangement joins TRBV6-5 to TRBJ1-1; D might be TRBD1 (5 bases). Germline assignment: CDR1 MNHEY and CDR2 SVGAGI. Trimming pared 0 bases from V and 5 bases from J, leaving 7 bases between. The CDR3 length is 13 residues.